A single sample is the source of the 30 T cell receptor beta chains below, sequenced in a study of shared clonotypes between healthy human individuals. Naive CD8 cells comprised CD45RO-negative, CCR7-positively selected cells, excluding terminally differentiated effector memory CD45RA+ cells. Profiling relied on immunoSEQ multiplex PCR, and the TCRdb table lists in-frame clones only, not all of them. The sample contains over 2,000,000 clones, around 95% of which appear only once. What was sequenced was naive CD8+ T cells from PBMCs. Receptors were obtained from a man between 18 and 29 years old in good health. Some clones in this sample may be carry-over from other donors' samples.

The chain couples TRBV27 to TRBJ2-7; 11 bases match TRBD1. V lost 6 bases, J lost 7 bases, and 8 bases stayed unmatched. Germline V lookup: CDR1 MNHEY, CDR2 SMNVEV (reference sequence). The CDR3 extends over 14 amino acids. This chain's CDR3 is CASRIGQGAREQYF. The CDR3 coding sequence is TGTGCCAGCAGAATAGGACAGGGGGCACGGGAGCAGTACTTC.

The genes are TRBV2 and TRBJ2-7; a possible D gene is TRBD2 (6 bases). CDR1 is SNHLY, CDR2 FYNNEI, per germline. Trimming removed 1 base from V and 0 bases from J, with 16 bases in between. The CDR3 contains 17 residues. CDR3 sequence reads: CASSEEGRDWGSYEQYF. The CDR3 region has the DNA TGTGCCAGCAGTGAAGAGGGACGGGACTGGGGCTCCTACGAGCAGTACTTC.

V and J are TRBV30 and TRBJ2-7; D might be TRBD2 (6 bases). The CDR3 totals 13 residues. Germline loops: CDR1 GTSNPN, CDR2 SVGIG (reference sequence). V dropped 2 bases and J dropped 5 bases, with 13 bases sitting between them. The CDR3 DNA is TGTGCCTGGAGTCCACCGGGACTCGACGAGCAGTACTTC. Its protein is CAWSPPGLDEQYF.

The rearrangement uses TRBV6-1 and TRBJ1-2; possibly TRBD1 for D (6 bases). V was trimmed by 6 bases and J by 0 bases, leaving 8 bases between them. This CDR3 has 13 residues. In germline, CDR1 is MNHNS, CDR2 SASEGT. This CDR3 reads CASSSGANYGYTF. Written as DNA, the CDR3 is TGTGCCAGCAGCTCAGGGGCTAACTATGGCTACACCTTC.

This clone showed up just once. The V call is TRBV28, the J call TRBJ2-7, with D possibly matching TRBD2 (6 bases). V was clipped by 6 bases and J by 0 bases, with 9 bases between them. The CDR3 has 13 residues. Germline lookup yields CDR1 MDHEN and CDR2 SYDVKM. CDR3 sequence: CASRRDGSYEQYF. The CDR3 DNA sequence: TGTGCCAGCAGGCGGGACGGCTCCTACGAGCAGTACTTC.

The chain uses TRBV7-2 and TRBJ1-2; D unresolved. The CDR3 sequence is 14 residues long. Germline V gene data show CDR1 as SGHTA and CDR2 as FQGNSA. V shed 0 bases and J shed 5 bases, with 10 bases lying between them. The CDR3 sequence is CASSLAHRLYGYTF. The CDR3 DNA reads as TGTGCCAGCAGCTTAGCACACAGATTATATGGCTACACCTTC.

V gene TRBV7-7 combines with J gene TRBJ2-7; D is unresolved. V was trimmed by 1 base and J by 4 bases, leaving 8 bases between them. CDR3 length equals 13 residues. The germline CDR1 and CDR2 sequences are SSHAT and FNYEAQ (reference sequence). CDR3 in DNA: TGTGCCAGCAGCTTAGGGGGAACGTACGAGCAGTACTTC. It translates to CASSLGGTYEQYF.

J is TRBJ2-7 and V is TRBV6-5; TRBD1 aligns across 8 bases. Germline lookup yields CDR1 MNHEY and CDR2 SVGAGI. The CDR3 is 16 residues long. Germline trimming cut 2 bases from V and 3 bases from J; bases unmatched to any gene: 9. In nucleotides, the CDR3 is TGTGCCAGCAGTTACGGAGGTCTGGACAGGGTCTACGAGCAGTACTTC. Protein sequence: CASSYGGLDRVYEQYF.

The rearrangement uses TRBV7-9 and TRBJ2-5; the match to TRBD2 covers 11 bases. The CDR3 covers 16 residues. The V gene end was trimmed by 7 bases and the J gene end by 1 base; junction bases not matched to a gene: 8. Per germline, CDR1 SEHNR and CDR2 FQNEAQ (reference sequence). The CDR3 sequence: CASNLQGTSGQETQYF. The CDR3 region has the DNA TGTGCCAGCAACCTGCAAGGGACTAGCGGCCAAGAGACCCAGTACTTC.

The chain couples TRBV7-9 to TRBJ2-5; D possibly corresponds to TRBD2 (6 bases). Germline CDR1 and CDR2: SEHNR and FQNEAQ (reference sequence). This CDR3 contains 13 residues. V was pared by 5 bases and J by 4 bases, with 11 bases between. The CDR3 loop is CASSNVGGETQYF. The CDR3 DNA reads TGTGCCAGCAGCAACGTGGGAGGAGAGACCCAGTACTTC.

The rearrangement joins TRBV21-1 to TRBJ2-7; the D call in the table, TRBD2, was not verified against the DNA. TRBV21-1 is designated a pseudogene. This CDR3 region has 18 residues. The CDR3 region is CASSSTSGGPRTTYEQYF. CDR3 nucleotides: TGTGCCAGCAGCTCGACTAGCGGGGGACCCCGTACTACCTACGAGCAGTACTTC.

The CDR3 here is CASSWDSSSYEQYF. The CDR3 nucleotides are TGTGCCAGCAGTTGGGACAGCTCCTCCTACGAGCAGTACTTC. This chain links TRBV6-6 with TRBJ2-7; 7 nucleotides align to TRBD1. Trimming cost V 4 bases and J 0 bases; bases outside gene matches: 3. This CDR3 spans 14 amino acids. Per germline, CDR1 MNHNY and CDR2 SVGAGI (reference sequence).

This clone was found once. V is TRBV19 and J is TRBJ2-7; possible D gene TRBD1, 8 bases. Germline V gene sequence: CDR1 LNHDA, CDR2 SQIVND (reference sequence). CDR3 length: 14 amino acids. With 5 bases removed from V and 5 bases from J, the gap between germline ends came to 16 bases. In DNA, the CDR3 is TGTGCCAGTAGTGCCAGACAGGGGAGGGACGAGCAGTACTTC. Translating gives CASSARQGRDEQYF.

This sequence joins TRBV6-5 and TRBJ2-7; D call uncertain. The CDR3 runs to 13 residues. Germline V lookup: CDR1 MNHEY, CDR2 SVGAGI. V shed 5 bases and J shed 4 bases, with 12 bases lying between them. This CDR3 is CASSPSASYEQYF. CDR3 sequence (DNA): TGTGCCAGCAGTCCTTCGGCCTCGTACGAGCAGTACTTC.

This clone was seen only once. In nucleotides, the CDR3 is TGCAGCGTTGTGTGGAGGTACAATGAGCAGTTCTTC. This translates into CSVVWRYNEQFF. The J gene is TRBJ2-1, the V gene TRBV29-1; tentatively, D is TRBD2 (5 bases). Trimming removed 4 bases at V and 4 bases at J, with 8 bases between. Germline values: CDR1 SQVTM, CDR2 ANQGSEA. The CDR3 length is 12 residues.

The CDR3 DNA reads TGTGCCAGCAGCTCTCCTGGGGGCCTGAGCAGCGAGCAGTACTTC. It translates to CASSSPGGLSSEQYF. The chain is built from TRBV7-9 and TRBJ2-7, with D possibly matching TRBD1 (6 bases). Germline-derived CDR1 and CDR2 are SEHNR and FQNEAQ (reference sequence). The germline V and J ends were trimmed by 4 bases and 6 bases, with 19 bases remaining between them. The CDR3 consists of 15 residues.

This clone was seen only once. V gene TRBV28 combines with J gene TRBJ2-3; weak D call: TRBD1 (6 bases). CDR1 and CDR2 from the germline V gene are MDHEN and SYDVKM. This CDR3 is built from 14 residues. The V end lost 5 bases, the J end lost 6 bases, and 15 bases lay between the germline ends. The CDR3 loop is CASSTSWGHDTQYF. DNA for the CDR3: TGTGCCAGCAGTACGAGCTGGGGACACGATACGCAGTATTTT. Full variable domain (remainder filled in from reference TRBV28 and TRBJ2-3): DVKVTQSSRYLVKRTGEKVFLECVQDMDHENMFWYRQDPGLGLRLIYFSYDVKMKEKGDIPEGYSVSREKKERFSLILESASTNQTSMYLCASSTSWGHDTQYFGPGTRLTVL.

This sequence joins TRBV28 and TRBJ1-1, with 11 positions matching TRBD1. This CDR3 comprises 13 residues. The germline CDR1 and CDR2 sequences are MDHEN and SYDVKM. V shed 6 bases and J 7 bases; nucleotides not matched to a gene: 4. The CDR3 loop is CASRPGQGVEAFF. DNA of the CDR3: TGTGCCAGCAGGCCGGGACAGGGGGTTGAAGCTTTCTTT.

This clone was counted between two and nine times. The chain recombines TRBV7-6 with TRBJ1-1; D not certain. In germline, CDR1 is SGHVS, CDR2 FNYEAQ. The ends were cut back, 2 bases at V and 4 bases at J, with 11 bases in the middle. This CDR3 spans 14 amino acids. The DNA for the CDR3 is TGTGCCAGCAGCTTACTAGGGTCCCCCACTGAAGCTTTCTTT. As protein: CASSLLGSPTEAFF.

This chain links TRBV30 with TRBJ1-1; no definite D call. Germline V gene data show CDR1 as GTSNPN and CDR2 as SVGIG (reference sequence). Deletions cut 3 bases from V and 6 bases from J, with 11 bases between. The CDR3 is 12 amino acids. Here the CDR3 reads CAWRLLGPEAFF. CDR3 coding DNA: TGTGCCTGGAGACTTCTAGGACCTGAAGCTTTCTTT.

The rearrangement joins TRBV19 to TRBJ1-5; a weak D match, TRBD1 (5 bases). The germline CDR1 and CDR2 sequences are LNHDA and SQIVND (reference sequence). Between the trimmed V and J ends, which lost 3 bases and 2 bases, there was a span of 8 bases. The CDR3 runs to 14 residues. This CDR3 is CASSMRGGNQPQHF. The DNA for the CDR3 is TGTGCCAGTAGTATGAGAGGGGGCAATCAGCCCCAGCATTTT. Complete variable domain (other parts from reference TRBV19 and TRBJ1-5): DGGITQSPKYLFRKEGQNVTLSCEQNLNHDAMYWYRQDPGQGLRLIYYSQIVNDFQKGDIAEGYSVSREKKESFPLTVTSAQKNPTAFYLCASSMRGGNQPQHFGDGTRLSIL.

The rearrangement links TRBV6-5 to TRBJ1-3; D gene unclear. The CDR3 is 16 amino acids. Germline CDR1 and CDR2: MNHEY and SVGAGI. V was pared by 0 bases and J by 4 bases, with 13 bases between. CDR3 protein: CASSYSEGMAGNTIYF. The CDR3 nucleotides read TGTGCCAGCAGTTACTCAGAGGGAATGGCCGGAAACACCATATATTTT.

This clone was picked up one time. V usage is TRBV5-1 and J usage is TRBJ2-3; 9 positions agree with TRBD1. Germline assignment: CDR1 SGHRS and CDR2 YFSETQ. The CDR3 contains 15 residues. J was trimmed by 3 bases and V by 0 bases; bases with no gene match: 2. CDR3 in DNA: TGCGCCAGCAGCTTGGCGACAGGGGGAACAGATACGCAGTATTTT. This gives the protein CASSLATGGTDTQYF.

The chain employs TRBV9 and TRBJ2-3; 9 bases match TRBD2. Germline CDR1 and CDR2: SGDLS and YYNGEE. The CDR3 covers 19 residues. The V segment lost 0 bases and the J segment 4 bases; nucleotides outside the gene matches: 15. The DNA for the CDR3 is TGTGCCAGCAGCGTAGGGTCCGGGCGGGAGGGCCCTAGTGCAGATACGCAGTATTTT. Encoded protein: CASSVGSGREGPSADTQYF.

V is TRBV19 and J is TRBJ2-1, with 7 bases lining up with TRBD2. V gave up 4 bases and J gave up 4 bases; unmatched junction bases: 10. The germline V gene encodes CDR1 LNHDA and CDR2 SQIVND (reference sequence). This CDR3 has 16 residues. The CDR3, as DNA: TGTGCCAGTAGTAACCGGGCCTGGGGGGGTTACAATGAGCAGTTCTTC. This gives the protein CASSNRAWGGYNEQFF.

The chain couples TRBV6-5 to TRBJ2-7, with D possibly TRBD1 on 5 matching bases. Trimming took off 0 bases at V and 3 bases at J, with 15 bases between the two ends. The CDR3 is 16 amino acids. CDR1 and CDR2 from the germline V gene are MNHEY and SVGAGI. The CDR3 reads CASSYSTGARNYEQYF. CDR3 bases: TGTGCCAGCAGTTACTCCACAGGCGCCAGAAACTACGAGCAGTACTTC.

Regarding this clone: The same CDR3 also results from other DNA sequences found in this sample. The CDR3 loop reads CASSLGSGEQYF. CDR3 sequence (DNA): TGTGCCAGCAGCTTAGGCTCAGGAGAGCAGTACTTC. The rearrangement uses TRBV7-9 and TRBJ2-7; D not certain. V was pared by 1 base and J by 7 bases, with 8 bases between. From germline, CDR1 is SEHNR and CDR2 FQNEAQ (reference sequence). This CDR3 is built from 12 residues.

The CDR3 DNA is TGTGCCAGCAGCTCGAGCCAGGGAAGTCCTGGAAACACCATATATTTT. It is translated as CASSSSQGSPGNTIYF. The chain recombines TRBV5-5 with TRBJ1-3, with TRBD1 as a possible D gene (5 bases). CDR3 length: 16 amino acids. Germline values: CDR1 SGHKS, CDR2 YYEKEE (reference sequence). Trimming stripped 3 bases from V and 2 bases from J, with 15 bases between.

The chain has TRBV7-9 and TRBJ1-5, with D perhaps TRBD1 (5 bases). This CDR3 spans 15 amino acids. Trimming pared 10 bases from V and 0 bases from J, leaving 16 bases between. The germline CDR1 and CDR2 sequences are SEHNR and FQNEAQ (reference sequence). CDR3 sequence: CATHPIDSSNQPQHF. The CDR3 DNA is TGTGCCACCCATCCGATAGACAGTAGCAATCAGCCCCAGCATTTT.

This chain uses TRBV2 with TRBJ1-4; a weak D match, TRBD1 (6 bases). V lost 6 bases, J lost 2 bases, and 13 bases lay in between. The CDR3 extends over 15 amino acids. Germline V CDR1 and CDR2: SNHLY, FYNNEI. CDR3 protein: CASSFTGLTNEKLFF. The CDR3 DNA reads as TGTGCCAGCAGCTTTACAGGGCTTACTAATGAAAAACTGTTTTTT.